This T cell receptor beta chain was identified in a study of blood T cell repertoires in COVID-19. Study-level background: Sources were T cells, B-cell-depleted T cells, or PBMCs; the material itself was cDNA or gDNA.

This table comes from immunoSEQ multiplex PCR, and its TCRdb copy is limited to in-frame clones, with some not included. Of tens of thousands of clones in the sample, 83% were seen once. This clone was found once. The origin of this receptor is a woman of 80 years or more with acute or convalescent COVID-19. The sample consisted of peripheral blood.

In DNA, the CDR3 is TGCGCCAGCAGCTTGGAACAGGGTGTCACAGATACGCAGTATTTT. Protein: CASSLEQGVTDTQYF. This chain links TRBV5-1 with TRBJ2-3; D perhaps matches TRBD1 (6 bases). The CDR3 runs to 15 residues. The germline gives CDR1 SGHRS, CDR2 YFSETQ. V was trimmed by 0 bases and J by 2 bases, leaving 10 bases between them.